Listed below are T cell receptor beta chains from one sample, sequenced in a study of T-cell memory formation after mild COVID-19. TCRdb reprocessed the 5' RACE reads via MiXCR and lists one record per CDR3 protein. The sample records approximately 430,000 distinct CDR3 sequences, about a quarter being singletons. Sequencing input: PBMCs or a T cell subset sorted from them (not recorded which). Source of these receptors: an adult woman who had mild COVID-19 (a few samples of this study predate the infection). Cell type and time point are not known. Both conserved end residues are part of each CDR3. D genes are given only for firm matches. Not all rows give a size; the values are once, few, many and, for expanded clones, a class.

size,D,V,J,DNA,CDR3
-,-,TRBV29-1,TRBJ2-5,TGCAGCGTGTCCCGCTTAGGGACAACCATGGAGACCCAGTACTTC,CSVSRLGTTMETQYF
-,-,TRBV7-9,TRBJ1-2,TGTGCCAGCAGCTTAGCGTTTGGGAACTATGGCTACACCTTC,CASSLAFGNYGYTF
-,-,TRBV7-9,TRBJ1-2,TGTGCCAGCAGCTTAGCGGTAGGAGGTGACTATGGCTACACCTTC,CASSLAVGGDYGYTF
-,TRBD2,TRBV5-1,TRBJ2-1,TGCGCCAGCAGCAGTCGGACTAGCGGGAGAGATGAGCAGTTCTTC,CASSSRTSGRDEQFF
few,TRBD2,TRBV10-3,TRBJ2-1,TGTGCCATCAGTGGACTAGCGGGGAATGAGCAGTTCTTC,CAISGLAGNEQFF
-,-,TRBV6-1,TRBJ1-4,TGTGCCAGCAGAGGAGAAGGCGAAAAACTGTTTTTT,CASRGEGEKLFF
few,-,TRBV4-3,TRBJ2-7,TGCGCCAGCAGCCAAGATTTTATCGGTTCTGCAGACAGGTACGAGCAGTACTTC,CASSQDFIGSADRYEQYF
-,-,TRBV5-4,TRBJ2-5,TGTGCCAGCAGCGGGACAGTGGGGGGGGAGACCCAGTACTTC,CASSGTVGGETQYF
few,-,TRBV5-4,TRBJ2-2,TGTGCCAGCAGCCCGGTCCCGTGGTCCGGGGAGCTGTTTTTT,CASSPVPWSGELFF
few,TRBD2,TRBV19,TRBJ2-1,TGTGCCAGTAGTATTTTAGCGGGCCTGCAGTTCTTC,CASSILAGLQFF
-,TRBD2,TRBV11-1,TRBJ2-7,TGTGCCAGCAGCTCAGAGGGACTAGCGGCGGCCGGTGAGCAGTACTTC,CASSSEGLAAAGEQYF
-,-,TRBV5-5,TRBJ2-7,TGTGCCAGCAGCTTGTTACAAGGGAGTCACCGGGGCGAGCAGTACTTC,CASSLLQGSHRGEQYF
-,-,TRBV12-3/TRBV12-4,TRBJ1-1,TGTGCCAGCAGCCCTCAGTCTGAAGCTTTCTTT,CASSPQSEAFF
once,-,TRBV2,TRBJ2-7,TGTGCCAGCAGTGTCTCGACGTGGGAGCAGTACTTC,CASSVSTWEQYF
many,TRBD1,TRBV5-1,TRBJ2-2,TGCGCCAGCAGCTCCGGACAGGGCCACACCGGGGAGCTGTTTTTT,CASSSGQGHTGELFF
-,-,TRBV11-3,TRBJ2-5,TGTGCCAGCAGTGACCTAGGTGTCGAGACCCAGTACTTC,CASSDLGVETQYF
-,-,TRBV7-2,TRBJ2-7,TGTGCCAGCAGTCCACCCGGGCCGAGGGAGCAGTACTTC,CASSPPGPREQYF